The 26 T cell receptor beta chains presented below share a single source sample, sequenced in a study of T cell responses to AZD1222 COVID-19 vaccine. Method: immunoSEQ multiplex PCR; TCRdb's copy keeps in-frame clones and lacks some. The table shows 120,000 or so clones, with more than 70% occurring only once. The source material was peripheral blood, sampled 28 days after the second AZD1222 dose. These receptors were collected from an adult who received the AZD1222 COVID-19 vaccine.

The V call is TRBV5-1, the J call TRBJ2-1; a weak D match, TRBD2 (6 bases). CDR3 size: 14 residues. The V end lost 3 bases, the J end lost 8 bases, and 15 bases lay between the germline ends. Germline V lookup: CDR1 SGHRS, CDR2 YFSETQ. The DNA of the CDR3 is TGCGCCAGCAGCTGGGCCGGGACTTTGGATGAGCAGTTCTTC. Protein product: CASSWAGTLDEQFF. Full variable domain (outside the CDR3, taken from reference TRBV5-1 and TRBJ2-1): KAGVTQTPRYLIKTRGQQVTLSCSPISGHRSVSWYQQTPGQGLQFLFEYFSETQRNKGNFPGRFSGRQFSNSRSEMNVSTLELGDSALYLCASSWAGTLDEQFFGPGTRLTVL.

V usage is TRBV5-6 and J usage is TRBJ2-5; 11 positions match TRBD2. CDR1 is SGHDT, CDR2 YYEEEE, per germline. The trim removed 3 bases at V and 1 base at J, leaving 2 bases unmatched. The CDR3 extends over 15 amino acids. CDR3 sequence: CASSSTSGGQETQYF. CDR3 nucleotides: TGTGCCAGCAGCTCCACTAGCGGGGGCCAAGAGACCCAGTACTTC.

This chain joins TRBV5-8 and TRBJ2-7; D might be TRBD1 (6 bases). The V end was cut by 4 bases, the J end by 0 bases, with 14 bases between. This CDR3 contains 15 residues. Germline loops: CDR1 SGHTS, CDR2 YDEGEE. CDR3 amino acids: CASSQHRVRSYEQYF. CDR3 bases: TGTGCCAGCAGCCAACACAGGGTTCGCTCCTACGAGCAGTACTTC.

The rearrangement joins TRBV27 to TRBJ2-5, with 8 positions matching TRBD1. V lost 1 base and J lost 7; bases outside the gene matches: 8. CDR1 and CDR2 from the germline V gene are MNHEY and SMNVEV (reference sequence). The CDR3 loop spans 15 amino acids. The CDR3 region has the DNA TGTGCCAGCAGTTTATGGACAGGGACCGGCTTGACCCAGTACTTC. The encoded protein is CASSLWTGTGLTQYF.

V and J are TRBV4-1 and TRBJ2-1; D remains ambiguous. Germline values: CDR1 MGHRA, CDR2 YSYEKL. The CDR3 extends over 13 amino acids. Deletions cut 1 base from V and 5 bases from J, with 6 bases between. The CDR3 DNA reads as TGCGCCAGCAGCCAAGTTTCCGACAATGAGCAGTTCTTC. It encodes CASSQVSDNEQFF.

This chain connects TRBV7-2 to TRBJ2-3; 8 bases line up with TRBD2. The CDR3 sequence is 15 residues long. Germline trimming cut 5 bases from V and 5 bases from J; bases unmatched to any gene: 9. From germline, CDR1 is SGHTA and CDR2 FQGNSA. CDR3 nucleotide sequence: TGTGCCAGCAGCCCGGCAGGACTAGCTATAGATACGCAGTATTTT. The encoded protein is CASSPAGLAIDTQYF.

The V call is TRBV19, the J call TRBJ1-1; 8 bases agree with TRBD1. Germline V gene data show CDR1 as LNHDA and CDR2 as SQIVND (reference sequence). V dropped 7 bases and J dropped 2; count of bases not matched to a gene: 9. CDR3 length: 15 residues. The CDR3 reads CASIRPGQVNTEAFF. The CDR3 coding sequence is TGTGCCAGTATTAGACCGGGACAGGTTAACACTGAAGCTTTCTTT.

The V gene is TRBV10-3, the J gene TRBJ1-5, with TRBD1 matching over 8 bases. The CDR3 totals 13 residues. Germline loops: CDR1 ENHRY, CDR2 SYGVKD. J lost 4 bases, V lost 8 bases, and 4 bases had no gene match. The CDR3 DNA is TGTGCCATCTCGGGACAGGAAAATCAGCCCCAGCATTTT. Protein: CAISGQENQPQHF.

This chain's CDR3 is CASSTRDRANSPLHF. DNA for the CDR3: TGTGCCAGCAGCACGCGGGATCGAGCTAATTCACCCCTCCACTTT. The chain has TRBV9 and TRBJ1-6; D is ambiguous. The germline V and J ends were trimmed by 4 bases and 6 bases, with 14 bases remaining between them. The germline V gene has CDR1 SGDLS and CDR2 YYNGEE. This CDR3 spans 15 amino acids.

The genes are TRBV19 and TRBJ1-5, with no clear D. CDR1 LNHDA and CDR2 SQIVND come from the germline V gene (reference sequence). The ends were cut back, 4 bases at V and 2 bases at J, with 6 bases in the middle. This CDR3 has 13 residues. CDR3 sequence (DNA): TGTGCCAGTAGTACCCCGGGCAATCAGCCCCAGCATTTT. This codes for CASSTPGNQPQHF.

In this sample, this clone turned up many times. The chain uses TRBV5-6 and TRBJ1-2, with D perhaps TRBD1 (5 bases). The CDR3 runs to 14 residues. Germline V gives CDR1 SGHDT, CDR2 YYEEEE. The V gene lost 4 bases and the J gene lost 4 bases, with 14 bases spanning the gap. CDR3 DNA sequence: TGTGCCAGCAGCCTCCCGGGACTCAGCTATGGCTACACCTTC. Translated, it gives CASSLPGLSYGYTF. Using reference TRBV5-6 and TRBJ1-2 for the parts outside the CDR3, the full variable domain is DAGVTQSPTHLIKTRGQQVTLRCSPKSGHDTVSWYQQALGQGPQFIFQYYEEEERQRGNFPDRFSGHQFPNYSSELNVNALLLGDSALYLCASSLPGLSYGYTFGSGTRLTVV.

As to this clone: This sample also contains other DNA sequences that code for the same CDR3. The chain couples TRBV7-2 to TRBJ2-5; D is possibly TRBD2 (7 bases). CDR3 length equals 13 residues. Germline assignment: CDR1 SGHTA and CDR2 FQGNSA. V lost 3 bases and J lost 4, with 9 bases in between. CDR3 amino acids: CASSLGGRETQYF. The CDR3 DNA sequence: TGTGCCAGCAGCTTGGGGGGGCGAGAGACCCAGTACTTC.

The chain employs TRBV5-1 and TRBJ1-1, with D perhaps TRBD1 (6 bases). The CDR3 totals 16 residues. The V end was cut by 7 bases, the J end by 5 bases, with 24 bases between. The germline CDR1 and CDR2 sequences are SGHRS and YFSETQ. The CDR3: CASQPAGGRGTTEAFF. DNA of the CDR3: TGCGCCAGCCAGCCCGCTGGGGGGAGGGGGACAACTGAAGCTTTCTTT.

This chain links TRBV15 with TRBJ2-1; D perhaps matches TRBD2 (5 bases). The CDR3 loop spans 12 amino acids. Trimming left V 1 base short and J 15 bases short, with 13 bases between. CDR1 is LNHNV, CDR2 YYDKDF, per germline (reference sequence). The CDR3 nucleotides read TGTGCCACCAGCAGAGCCGGGGTTTTCCCGTTCTTC. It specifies CATSRAGVFPFF.

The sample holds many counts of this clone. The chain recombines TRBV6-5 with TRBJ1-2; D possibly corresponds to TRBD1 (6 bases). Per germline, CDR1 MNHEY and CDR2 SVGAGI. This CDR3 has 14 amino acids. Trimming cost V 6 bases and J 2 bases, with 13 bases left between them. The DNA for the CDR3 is TGTGCCAGCAGCAAGAGAGGACAGAACTATGGCTACACCTTC. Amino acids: CASSKRGQNYGYTF.

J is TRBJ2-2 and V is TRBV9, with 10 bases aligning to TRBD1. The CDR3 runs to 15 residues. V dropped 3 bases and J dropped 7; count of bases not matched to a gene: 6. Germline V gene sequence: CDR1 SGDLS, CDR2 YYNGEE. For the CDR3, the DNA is TGTGCCAGCAGCGGCCCCCGGACAGGGGGCGGGGAGCTGTTTTTT. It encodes CASSGPRTGGGELFF.

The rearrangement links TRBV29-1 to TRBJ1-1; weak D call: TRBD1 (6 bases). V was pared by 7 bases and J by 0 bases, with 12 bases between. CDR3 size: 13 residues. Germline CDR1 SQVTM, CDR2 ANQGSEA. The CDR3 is CSGVGQMNTEAFF. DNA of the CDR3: TGCAGCGGCGTCGGACAGATGAACACTGAAGCTTTCTTT. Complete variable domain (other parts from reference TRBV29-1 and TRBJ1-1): SAVISQKPSRDICQRGTSLTIQCQVDSQVTMMFWYRQQPGQSLTLIATANQGSEATYESGFVIDKFPISRPNLTFSTLTVSNMSPEDSSIYLCSGVGQMNTEAFFGQGTRLTVV.

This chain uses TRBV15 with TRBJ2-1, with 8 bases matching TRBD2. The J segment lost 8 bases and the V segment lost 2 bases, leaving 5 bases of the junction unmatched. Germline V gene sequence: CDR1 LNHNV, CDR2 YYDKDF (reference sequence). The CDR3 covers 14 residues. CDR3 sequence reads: CATSRTGGADEQFF. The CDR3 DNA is TGTGCCACCAGCAGAACCGGGGGGGCCGATGAGCAGTTCTTC.

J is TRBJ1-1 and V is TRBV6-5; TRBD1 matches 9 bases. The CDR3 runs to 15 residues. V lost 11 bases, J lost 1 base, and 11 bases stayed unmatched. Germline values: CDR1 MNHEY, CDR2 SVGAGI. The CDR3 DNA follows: TGTGCCGGCGCCCCGGGACAGGGTAGGAACACTGAAGCTTTCTTT. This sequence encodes CAGAPGQGRNTEAFF.

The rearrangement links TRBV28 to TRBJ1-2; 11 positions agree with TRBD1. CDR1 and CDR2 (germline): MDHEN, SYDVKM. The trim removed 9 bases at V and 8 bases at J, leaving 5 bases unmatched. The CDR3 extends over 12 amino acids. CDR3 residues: CASGQGAHGYTF. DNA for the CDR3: TGTGCCAGTGGACAGGGGGCGCACGGCTACACCTTC.

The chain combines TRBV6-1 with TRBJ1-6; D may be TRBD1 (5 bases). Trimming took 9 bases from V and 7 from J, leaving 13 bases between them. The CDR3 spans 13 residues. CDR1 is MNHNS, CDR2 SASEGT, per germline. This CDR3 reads CASHMGPNSPLHF. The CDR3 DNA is TGTGCCAGTCACATGGGGCCCAATTCACCCCTCCACTTT.

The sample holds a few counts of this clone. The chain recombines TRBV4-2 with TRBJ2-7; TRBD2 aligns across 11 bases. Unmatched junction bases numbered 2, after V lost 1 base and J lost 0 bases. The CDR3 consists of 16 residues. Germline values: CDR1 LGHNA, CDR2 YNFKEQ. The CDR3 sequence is CASSQASGRFSYEQYF. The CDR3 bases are TGTGCCAGCAGCCAAGCTAGCGGGAGGTTCTCCTACGAGCAGTACTTC.

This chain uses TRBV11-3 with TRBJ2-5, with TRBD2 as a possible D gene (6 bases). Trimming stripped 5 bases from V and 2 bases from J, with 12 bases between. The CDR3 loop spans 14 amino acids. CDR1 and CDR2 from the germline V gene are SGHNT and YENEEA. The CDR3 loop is CASSPGTAQETQYF. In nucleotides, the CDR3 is TGTGCCAGCAGCCCGGGGACTGCTCAAGAGACCCAGTACTTC.

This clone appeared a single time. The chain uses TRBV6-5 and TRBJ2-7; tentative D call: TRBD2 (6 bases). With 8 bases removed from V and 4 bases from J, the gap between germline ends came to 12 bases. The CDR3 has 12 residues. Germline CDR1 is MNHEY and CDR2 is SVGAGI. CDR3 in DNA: TGTGCCAGCGGCCTAGCGCTTTACGAGCAGTACTTC. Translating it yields CASGLALYEQYF.

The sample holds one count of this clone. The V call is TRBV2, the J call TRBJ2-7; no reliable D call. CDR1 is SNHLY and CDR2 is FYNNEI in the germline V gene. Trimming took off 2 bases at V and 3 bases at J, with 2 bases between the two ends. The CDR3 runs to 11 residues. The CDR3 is CASSERYEQYF. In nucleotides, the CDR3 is TGTGCCAGCAGTGAACGCTACGAGCAGTACTTC.

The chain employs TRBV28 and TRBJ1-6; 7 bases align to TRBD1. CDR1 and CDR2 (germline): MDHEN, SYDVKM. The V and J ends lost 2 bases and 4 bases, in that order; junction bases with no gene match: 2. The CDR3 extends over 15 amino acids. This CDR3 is CASSLGDSYNSPLHF. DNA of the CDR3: TGTGCCAGCAGTTTAGGGGACAGTTATAATTCACCCCTCCACTTT.